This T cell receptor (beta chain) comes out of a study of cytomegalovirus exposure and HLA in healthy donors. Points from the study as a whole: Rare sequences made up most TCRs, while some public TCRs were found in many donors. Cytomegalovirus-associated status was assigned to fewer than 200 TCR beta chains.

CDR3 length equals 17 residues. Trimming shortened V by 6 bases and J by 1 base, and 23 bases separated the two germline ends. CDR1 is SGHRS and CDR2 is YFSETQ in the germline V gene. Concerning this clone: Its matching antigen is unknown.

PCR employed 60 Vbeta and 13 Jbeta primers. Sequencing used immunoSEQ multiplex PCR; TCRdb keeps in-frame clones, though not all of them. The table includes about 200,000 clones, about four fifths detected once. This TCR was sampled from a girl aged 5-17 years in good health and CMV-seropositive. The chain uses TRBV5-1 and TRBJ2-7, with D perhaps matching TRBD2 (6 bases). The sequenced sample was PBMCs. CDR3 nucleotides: TGCGCCAGCAAAGCGGGTCCTATTGGGAAGGCGTCCTACGAGCAGTACTTC. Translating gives CASKAGPIGKASYEQYF.